The following is a T cell receptor (beta chain) sequence with its context. Germline and junction disagree at one end, which may indicate a read error. The data were taken from a study of tumor and adjacent non-tumor tissue in lung cancer. Per the germline V gene, CDR1 is MNHEY and CDR2 is SVGAGI. This CDR3 has 17 amino acids. Three rounds of nested PCR, following a modified ARM-PCR protocol, produced the TCRbeta library. TCRdb used MiXCR to reprocess the multiplex PCR reads, holding one entry per CDR3 protein. The repertoire has some 99,000 distinct CDR3 sequences, about 61% of them found once; the top ten carry around 19%. No cell sorting was done before RNA was extracted from the tissue. The normal lung tissue was taken more than 3 cm from the tumor edge.

The chain joins TRBV6-5 to TRBJ1-6, with D perhaps TRBD1 (5 bases). The clonotype originates from a man aged 60-69 years with non-small cell lung cancer. The source material was distant non-tumor lung tissue. The CDR3, as DNA: TGTGCCAGCAGTTACTCGTGGCCGGGGGTAGGCAATTCACCCTTCCACTTT. It encodes CASSYSWPGVGNSPFHF.